This T cell receptor beta chain was sequenced during a study of blood T cell repertoires in COVID-19. As for the study in general: Donors in the United States, Italy and Spain gave samples during acute or convalescent COVID-19.

TCRdb's copy holds only in-frame clones and misses some; the assay was immunoSEQ multiplex PCR. Of 55,000 to 75,000 clones in the sample, more than 75% were seen once. Germline V CDR1 and CDR2: LNHDA, SQIVND (reference sequence). The V segment lost 1 base and the J segment 4 bases; nucleotides outside the gene matches: 3. The CDR3 runs to 15 residues. The clonotype originates from a man aged 45-60 years with active COVID-19. The rearrangement joins TRBV19 to TRBJ1-1; 10 bases agree with TRBD1. Sequencing was done on a sample of peripheral blood. The CDR3 nucleotides are TGTGCCAGTAGTATAGCAAGGACAGGGGGCACTGAAGCTTTCTTT. Amino acid sequence: CASSIARTGGTEAFF. The variable domain in full, completed from reference TRBV19 and TRBJ1-1, reads DGGITQSPKYLFRKEGQNVTLSCEQNLNHDAMYWYRQDPGQGLRLIYYSQIVNDFQKGDIAEGYSVSREKKESFPLTVTSAQKNPTAFYLCASSIARTGGTEAFFGQGTRLTVV.